A single sample gave rise to the 26 T cell receptor beta chains below, sequenced in a study of blood T cells in healthy people across ages. A second PCR of roughly 7 to 11 cycles used a sample-barcoded 5' primer and a J-beta primer mix. A single record per CDR3 protein comes from TCRdb applying MiXCR to the 5' RACE reads. The table shows some 900,000 distinct CDR3 sequences, with less than 35% occurring only once. Sequencing used blood. All receptors derive from a woman over 75 in good health.

This clonotype was found once. The chain employs TRBV27 and TRBJ2-3; D possibly matches TRBD1 or TRBD2 (5 bases each). This CDR3 is built from 14 residues. V lost 5 bases and J lost 2, with 11 bases in between. Germline lookup yields CDR1 MNHEY and CDR2 SMNVEV (reference sequence). Written as DNA, the CDR3 is TGTGCCAGCAGTCCGGGACGGTTCACAGATACGCAGTATTTT. Its protein is CASSPGRFTDTQYF.

For this clonotype: A read error may explain this, as a much larger clone is one base away. The chain links TRBV5-1 to TRBJ1-2, with D perhaps TRBD1 (5 bases). Germline V lookup: CDR1 SGHRS, CDR2 YFSETQ. This CDR3 is 14 amino acids long. The CDR3 sequence: CAGSTTGANYGYTF. The CDR3 region has the DNA TGCGCCGGCAGCACCACGGGGGCTAACTATGGCTACACCTTC.

The rearrangement links TRBV11-3 to TRBJ2-3; D ambiguous. The CDR3 totals 15 residues. From germline, CDR1 is SGHNT and CDR2 YENEEA. V lost 0 bases to trimming and J lost 1 base, with 8 bases between them. CDR3 loop: CASSLEGLRTDTQYF. The CDR3 DNA is TGTGCCAGCAGCTTAGAAGGTCTACGCACAGATACGCAGTATTTT.

The V call is TRBV19, the J call TRBJ2-3; unclear D gene. V lost 5 bases and J 2 bases, leaving 14 bases between the germline ends. This CDR3 spans 15 amino acids. Germline V lookup: CDR1 LNHDA, CDR2 SQIVND (reference sequence). The CDR3 loop is CASSLLAEFTDTQYF. The CDR3 nucleotides read TGTGCCAGTAGTTTGTTAGCTGAGTTCACAGATACGCAGTATTTT.

This clonotype was seen repeatedly, ten times or more. V gene TRBV5-1 combines with J gene TRBJ2-7, with D possibly TRBD2 on 5 matching bases. Germline V gene lookup returns CDR1 SGHRS and CDR2 YFSETQ. There are 12 residues in the CDR3. The germline V and J ends were trimmed by 6 bases and 0 bases, with 7 bases remaining between them. Here the CDR3 DNA reads TGCGCCAGCAACGGGGACTCCTACGAGCAGTACTTC. It specifies CASNGDSYEQYF.

This clonotype showed up many times. The chain couples TRBV30 to TRBJ2-4; D may correspond to TRBD1 or TRBD2 (6 bases each). Looked up from germline, CDR1 is GTSNPN and CDR2 is SVGIG (reference sequence). The V gene lost 2 bases and the J gene lost 5 bases, with 10 bases spanning the gap. This CDR3 is 13 amino acids long. The CDR3 nucleotides read TGTGCCTGGAGTAAGGGGGGAGAAAACATTCAGTACTTC. It is translated as CAWSKGGENIQYF.

In this sample, this clonotype turned up a few times. The J gene is TRBJ1-5, the V gene TRBV7-9, with 7 bases matching TRBD1. Germline V gene data show CDR1 as SEHNR and CDR2 as FQNEAQ (reference sequence). V was pared by 6 bases and J by 4 bases, with 6 bases of the junction left unmatched. The CDR3 runs to 14 residues. The CDR3 DNA sequence: TGTGCCAGCAGTACTCAGGGGGGGAATCAGCCCCAGCATTTT. Protein product: CASSTQGGNQPQHF. The full variable domain, its missing parts supplied by reference TRBV7-9 and TRBJ1-5, is DTGVSQNPRHKITKRGQNVTFRCDPISEHNRLYWYRQTLGQGPEFLTYFQNEAQLEKSRLLSDRFSAERPKGSFSTLEIQRTEQGDSAMYLCASSTQGGNQPQHFGDGTRLSIL.

This clonotype came up many times. J is TRBJ2-7 and V is TRBV7-9; 9 bases align to TRBD2. Germline CDR1 and CDR2: SEHNR and FQNEAQ (reference sequence). V shed 8 bases, J shed 2 bases, and the junction held 4 bases outside the gene matches. CDR3 length: 13 amino acids. CDR3 nucleotides: TGTGCCAGCTCGACTAGCGGAACCTACGAGCAGTACTTC. The encoded protein is CASSTSGTYEQYF.

The V gene is TRBV18, the J gene TRBJ1-5; possibly TRBD1 for D (6 bases). This CDR3 has 15 amino acids. V lost 4 bases and J lost 0, with 10 bases in between. Germline values: CDR1 KGHSH, CDR2 LQKENI. This CDR3 is CASSRDNHSNQPQHF. CDR3 sequence (DNA): TGTGCCAGCTCACGGGACAACCATAGCAATCAGCCCCAGCATTTT.

This clonotype occurred many times. This sequence joins TRBV2 and TRBJ2-1; the match to TRBD2 covers 8 bases. V trimming: 4 bases; J trimming: 4 bases; junction bases outside the gene matches: 3. The CDR3 has 14 residues. Germline CDR1 and CDR2: SNHLY and FYNNEI. The CDR3 DNA reads as TGTGCCAGCAGTGCTAGCGGGCGGTACAATGAGCAGTTCTTC. It yields the protein CASSASGRYNEQFF.

The table lists this clonotype with many counts. The V gene is TRBV20-1, the J gene TRBJ2-3, with a possible D match to TRBD2 (6 bases). Germline-derived CDR1 and CDR2 are DFQATT and SNEGSKA (reference sequence). The V gene lost 1 base and the J gene lost 6 bases, with 11 bases spanning the gap. The CDR3 is 13 residues long. CDR3 residues: CSARVAGTDTQYF. CDR3 DNA: TGCAGTGCTAGAGTGGCGGGGACGGATACGCAGTATTTT.

This clonotype was counted at least ten times. This chain connects TRBV27 to TRBJ1-2; TRBD1 might be the D (5 bases). V lost 6 bases to trimming and J lost 8 bases, with 16 bases between them. CDR1 and CDR2 (germline): MNHEY, SMNVEV (reference sequence). This CDR3 has 13 residues. CDR3 loop: CASSPIGVYGYTF. The CDR3 DNA sequence: TGTGCCAGCAGCCCGATAGGGGTCTACGGCTACACCTTC.

This clonotype was counted ten times or more. The V gene is TRBV20-1, the J gene TRBJ2-5; TRBD1 matches at 8 bases. From germline, CDR1 is DFQATT and CDR2 SNEGSKA (reference sequence). The CDR3 sequence is 13 residues long. The V and J ends lost 6 bases and 1 base, in that order; junction bases with no gene match: 4. This chain's CDR3 is CSAPDRGQETQYF. The DNA of the CDR3 is TGCAGTGCACCCGACAGGGGCCAAGAGACCCAGTACTTC.

This clonotype was seen more than once but under ten times. This may be a read error: a much more frequent sequence differs by one nucleotide. This chain connects TRBV20-1 to TRBJ2-1; D possibly uses TRBD1 or TRBD2 (5 bases each). Germline V lookup: CDR1 DFQATT, CDR2 SNEGSKA (reference sequence). The V end lost 1 base, the J end lost 6 bases, and 13 bases lay between the germline ends. The length of the CDR3 is 14 residues. CDR3 coding DNA: TGCAGTGCTAGAGGAAGCCAGGGACCCAATGAGCAGTTCTTC. Its protein is CSARGSQGPNEQFF.

This sequence joins TRBV28 and TRBJ1-5; maybe TRBD1 (5 bases). Deletions cut 4 bases from V and 6 bases from J, with 16 bases between. Germline-derived CDR1 and CDR2 are MDHEN and SYDVKM. The CDR3 loop spans 15 amino acids. CDR3 sequence: CASSYRAGTIQPQHF. In DNA, the CDR3 is TGTGCCAGCAGTTATCGGGCAGGGACTATTCAGCCCCAGCATTTT.

In its sample, this clonotype was seen a few times. The V and J genes are TRBV24-1 and TRBJ1-1, with 7 bases identical to TRBD1. V lost 8 bases to trimming and J lost 4 bases; unmatched junction nucleotides: 12. The CDR3 consists of 15 residues. In germline, CDR1 is KGHDR, CDR2 SFDVKD. CDR3: CATTPGQIRSTEAFF. In DNA form, the CDR3 reads TGTGCCACCACCCCGGGACAGATCAGGTCCACTGAAGCTTTCTTT.

This clonotype was seen many times. This chain's CDR3 is CASSPMGGRMAYEQYF. CDR3 coding DNA: TGTGCCAGCTCACCAATGGGCGGGCGCATGGCCTACGAGCAGTACTTC. The gene calls are TRBV18 and TRBJ2-7, with a weak D call TRBD2 (5 bases). With 2 bases removed from V and 2 bases from J, the gap between germline ends came to 16 bases. There are 16 residues in the CDR3. Germline V gives CDR1 KGHSH, CDR2 LQKENI.

With respect to this clonotype: The junction departs from the called germline gene at one end, perhaps through a read error. The rearrangement joins TRBV2 to TRBJ1-1; the D is unclear. The V gene's germline CDR1 is SNHLY and CDR2 FYNNEI. CDR3 size: 11 residues. The CDR3 bases are TGTGCCGGCAGTAAAAACACTGAAGCTTTCTTT. As protein: CAGSKNTEAFF. The full variable domain, completed using reference TRBV2 and TRBJ1-1, is EPEVTQTPSHQVTQMGQEVILRCVPISNHLYFYWYRQILGQKVEFLVSFYNNEISEKSEIFDDQFSVERPDGSNFTLKIRSTKLEDSAMYFCAGSKNTEAFFGQGTRLTVV.

This sequence joins TRBV7-9 and TRBJ2-5; D gene ambiguous. The last part of the DNA fits TRBJ2-7 better; the J call may be wrong. The CDR3 is made up of 12 amino acids. CDR1 is SEHNR, CDR2 FQNEAQ, per germline (reference sequence). CDR3 nucleotide sequence: TGTGCCAGCAGCTTAGACTTCGGCGAGCAGTACTTC. This sequence encodes CASSLDFGEQYF.

This clonotype was seen repeatedly, ten times or more. The chain couples TRBV5-1 to TRBJ1-5; 7 positions agree with TRBD1. V lost 1 base, J lost 3 bases, and 4 bases stayed unmatched. This CDR3 region has 15 residues. Per germline, CDR1 SGHRS and CDR2 YFSETQ. CDR3 amino acids: CASSLLGQYNQPQHF. DNA of the CDR3: TGCGCCAGCAGCTTGTTGGGACAGTACAATCAGCCCCAGCATTTT.

The genes are TRBV20-1 and TRBJ1-1; the D gene is possibly TRBD1 (5 bases). CDR3 length: 12 amino acids. Trimming removed 5 bases at V and 4 bases at J, with 11 bases between. Germline CDR1 reads DFQATT; CDR2 reads SNEGSKA (reference sequence). The CDR3 DNA reads as TGCAGTGCTCTCAGGGATATCACTGAAGCTTTCTTT. Translated: CSALRDITEAFF.

This clonotype was counted ten times or more. This chain uses TRBV6-2 or TRBV6-3 with TRBJ1-6; D not certain. This CDR3 spans 15 amino acids. V dropped 8 bases and J dropped 0 bases, with 11 bases sitting between them. Germline CDR1 and CDR2: MNHEY and SVGEGT. The CDR3, as DNA: TGTGCCAGCTTGAAGGGATTCTCCTATAATTCACCCCTCCACTTT. Translated: CASLKGFSYNSPLHF.

This clonotype was detected ten times or more. The genes are TRBV6-2 or TRBV6-3 and TRBJ1-5; 7 nucleotides align to TRBD1. The ends lost 4 bases at V and 3 bases at J; junction bases unmatched: 6. The CDR3 spans 15 residues. The germline V gene has CDR1 MNHEY and CDR2 SVGEGT. This CDR3 is CASSFPGQPNQPQHF. In DNA form, the CDR3 reads TGTGCCAGCAGTTTCCCGGGACAGCCCAATCAGCCCCAGCATTTT.

Notes on this clonotype: A much bigger clone sits one base away, suggesting this may be a read error. This rearrangement joins TRBV6-2 or TRBV6-3 to TRBJ2-1; the match to TRBD1 covers 10 bases. The CDR3 runs 15 residues. In germline, CDR1 is MNHEY, CDR2 SVGEGT. V lost 7 bases and J lost 8; bases outside the gene matches: 11. The CDR3 DNA is TGTGCCAGCACCCCGGGACAGGGGCGTGTCGATGAGCAGTTCTTC. Its protein is CASTPGQGRVDEQFF.

There are many counts of this clonotype. The chain uses TRBV5-1 and TRBJ2-5; TRBD2 matches at 13 bases. This CDR3 region has 15 residues. Germline V CDR1 and CDR2: SGHRS, YFSETQ. Trimming took 7 bases from V and 0 from J; bases not matched to a gene: 3. In DNA form, the CDR3 reads TGCGCCAGCCAACTAGCGGGGGGGTACCAAGAGACCCAGTACTTC. Its protein is CASQLAGGYQETQYF.

This clonotype was seen many times. The J gene is TRBJ2-7, the V gene TRBV7-2; 7 bases match TRBD1. The germline V gene encodes CDR1 SGHTA and CDR2 FQGNSA. V shed 5 bases, J shed 3 bases, and the junction held 13 bases outside the gene matches. CDR3 length: 16 amino acids. CDR3 sequence (DNA): TGTGCCAGCAGCCTATCGACAGGGTCCGAGAGCTACGAGCAGTACTTC. It yields the protein CASSLSTGSESYEQYF.